This T cell receptor (beta chain) was observed in a study of T cells after yellow fever vaccination. In making TCR cDNA, 5'RACE template switching added a universal primer site and UMIs to it. TCRdb recomputed calls from the 5' RACE reads with MiXCR, one row per CDR3 protein. The table lists over 250,000 distinct CDR3 sequences, over 4% of them singletons. The sample holds many counts of this clonotype. Its antigen is not known. Trimming at V came to 5 bases and at J to 7 bases, leaving 8 bases not matched to a gene. CDR3 length equals 15 residues. CDR1 is MNHEY and CDR2 is SVGAGI in the germline V gene. Study-level results: Among all clonotypes, a small share was observed in both CD4 and CD8 compartments. Any FACS-sorted repertoire could hold abundant clonotypes that contaminate it from the bulk population.

The gene calls are TRBV6-5 and TRBJ1-2; TRBD1 agrees at 12 bases. This clonotype originated in a man aged 18 to 35 who received the YFV17D yellow fever vaccine. The material was PBMCs, obtained 5 days after the yellow fever booster vaccination. CDR3 region: CASSAPGTGGLGYTF. The CDR3 DNA sequence: TGTGCCAGCAGTGCTCCCGGGACAGGGGGCCTTGGCTACACCTTC.